This T cell receptor (beta chain) was captured in a study of blood T cell repertoires in COVID-19 (TCRdb year 2020). Broadly, across the study: Samples from collaborators originated in the United States, Italy and Spain and spanned both the acute and convalescent phases of COVID-19. The prospective study material was composed of cDNA or gDNA derived from T cells, B-cell-depleted T cells, or PBMCs. Subjects who had been exposed to COVID-19, were actively infected with it, or had recovered from it provided the deeply sampled blood TCRbeta repertoires that made up the dataset. The repertoires were made available in a free public database intended to serve as a resource for research on the immune response to SARS-CoV-2. Samples were obtained from the ongoing ImmuneRACE study (first 160 participants) and from over 1,000 subjects provided by 6 global collaborators. A de-identified subject ID, COVID-19 status, age in years and sex were almost always included in the sample metadata. Where available, HLA class I and class II types were taken from metadata supplied by the sample provider and were not determined by assay-based typing. The paper as a whole reports these results and caveats: The quantity of clinical and demographic metadata differed by source and by participant and was supplied without curation.

The immunoSEQ Assay, a bias-controlled multiplex PCR, was used to amplify TCRbeta CDR3 regions from genomic DNA. As for how the authors treated the data: Within the assay, amplification of reference gene primers was used to estimate how many nucleated cells each sample contained. Sequence reads were collapsed and filtered to measure the absolute abundance of every unique TCRbeta CDR3 rearrangement. Productive Simpson clonality was computed per sample as the square root of Simpson's diversity index over productive rearrangements. Entries here come from immuneACCESS through TCRdb and include only in-frame sequences with V and J called. Some clones fail to appear in such tables; in the studies checked, an unresolved V gene covers under half of the shortfall, and the cause of the remainder is unknown. V and J calls plus clone size are reproduced from that table; the DNA served to infer D and trimming. The sample table contains about 150,000 clones; only one count was recorded for 80% to 90% of them. The ten largest clones represent approximately 4% of the sample.

The germline V gene (reference sequence) sets CDR1 to LGHDT and CDR2 to YNNKEL. CDR3 length: 14 amino acids, cysteine to phenylalanine. CDR3 DNA is the only sequence kept; it has 42 bases, read in frame from the first base. Compared with germline, V lacks 4 bases and J lacks 4 bases; bases without a gene match: 3. This clone was observed a single time. This clone's antigen is unknown. Qualities for individual bases were not recorded, and no much larger clone is one base off. The collaborating institutions used their own protocols to collect whole blood in K2EDTA tubes. For TCRbeta analysis, collaborators shipped samples as frozen whole blood, isolated PBMCs, or DNA extracted from either of those sample types.

The chain is assembled from TRBV3-1 (or the pseudogene TRBV3-2) and TRBJ1-4; TRBD1 matches 7 bases in the middle. This sequence originates from an older woman with acute or convalescent COVID-19. The sample comprised peripheral blood. The sequence in DNA is TGTGCCAGCAGCCGGGACAGCCTTAATGAAAAACTGTTTTTT. This encodes CASSRDSLNEKLFF.